Below, one T cell receptor beta chain is given with its context. As yet, its antigen is unknown. The data originate from a study of shared clonotypes between healthy human individuals. Study-wide context: Each donor contributed plates that comprised three CD4 naive, three CD4 memory, two CD8 naive and one CD8 memory.

The CDR3 has 16 residues. J lost 2 bases, V lost 4 bases, and 6 bases had no gene match. Germline V lookup: CDR1 SGHVS, CDR2 FQNEAQ. Study findings and constraints: The diversity represented, both genetic and in exposure history, was limited by few donors. Around 5.3% of naive CD4 clonotypes were shared across four donors.

The protocol was immunoSEQ multiplex PCR, while the TCRdb copy is restricted to in-frame clones and leaves out a portion. This table holds 850,000 to 1,200,000 clones, around 74% found once. The chain has TRBV7-8 and TRBJ2-7; 12 nucleotides match TRBD2. Sequencing was carried out using memory CD4+ T cells sorted from blood. Indicated subset: CD45RA-negative fraction. The TCR sequence derives from a man aged 18 to 35 in good health. This chain's CDR3 is CASSSLWTSGTYEQYF. CDR3 DNA: TGTGCCAGCAGCTCCCTATGGACTAGCGGGACCTACGAGCAGTACTTC.